This TCR beta chain was identified in a study of cytomegalovirus exposure and HLA in healthy donors. Whole-study results and caveats: In a later analysis, CMV-associated beta chains were mostly HLA-associated, it appeared. In most subjects, TCR beta sequences reportedly gave accurate predictions of HLA-A and HLA-B alleles. No immune exposure information besides CMV serostatus was available. Later genetic work tied a missense DCLRE1C variant to beta-chain V and J trimming.

PCR amplification relied on 60 Vbeta primers (plus 13 Jbeta primers). Repertoires were generated with immunoSEQ multiplex PCR, while TCRdb's copy carries only in-frame clones and drops some. The sample holds about 200,000 clones, approximately 82% seen once. Regarding this clone: Its antigen remains unidentified.

Germline assignment: CDR1 MDHEN and CDR2 SYDVKM. Trimming removed 6 bases from V and 8 bases from J; junction bases left unmatched: 11. This CDR3 comprises 15 residues. This receptor was obtained from a woman aged 18 to 35 in good health and CMV-seronegative. Material: PBMCs. The chain recombines TRBV28 with TRBJ1-4; 8 nucleotides line up with TRBD1. CDR3 DNA sequence: TGTGCCAGCAGGGCCAGGACAGGGAAGGGGGAAAAACTGTTTTTT. It codes for CASRARTGKGEKLFF.